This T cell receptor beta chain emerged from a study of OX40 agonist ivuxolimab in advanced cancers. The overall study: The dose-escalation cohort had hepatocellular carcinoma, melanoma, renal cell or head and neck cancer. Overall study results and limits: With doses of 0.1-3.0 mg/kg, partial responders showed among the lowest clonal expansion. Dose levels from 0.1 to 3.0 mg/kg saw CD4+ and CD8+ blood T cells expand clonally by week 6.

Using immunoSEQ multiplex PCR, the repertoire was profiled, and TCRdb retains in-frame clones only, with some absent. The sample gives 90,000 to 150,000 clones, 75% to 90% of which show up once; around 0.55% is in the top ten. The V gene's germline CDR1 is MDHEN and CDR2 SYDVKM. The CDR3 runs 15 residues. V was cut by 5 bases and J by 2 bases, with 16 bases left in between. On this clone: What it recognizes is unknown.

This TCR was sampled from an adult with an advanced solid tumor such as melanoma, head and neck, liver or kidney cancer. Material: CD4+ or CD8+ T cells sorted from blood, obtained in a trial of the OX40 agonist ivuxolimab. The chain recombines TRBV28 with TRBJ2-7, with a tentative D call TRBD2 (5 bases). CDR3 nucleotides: TGTGCCAGCAGTCCAGCCTACCGGGGAACCTACGAGCAGTACTTC. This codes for CASSPAYRGTYEQYF.